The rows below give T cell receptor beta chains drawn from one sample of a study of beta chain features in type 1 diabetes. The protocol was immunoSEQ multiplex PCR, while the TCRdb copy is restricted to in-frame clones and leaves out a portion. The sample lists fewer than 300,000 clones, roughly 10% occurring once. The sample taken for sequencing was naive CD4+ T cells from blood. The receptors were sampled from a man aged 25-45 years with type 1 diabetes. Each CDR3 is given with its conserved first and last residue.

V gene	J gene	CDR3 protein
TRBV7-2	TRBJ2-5	CASSFSTRQETQYF
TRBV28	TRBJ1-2	CASRTTGGVPNYGYTF
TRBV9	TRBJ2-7	CASSAPGQGYEQYF
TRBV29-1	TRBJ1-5	CSAEGADQNQPQHF
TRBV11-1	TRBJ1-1	CASSSGRGPGGF
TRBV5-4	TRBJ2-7	CASGMMGQGISYEQYF
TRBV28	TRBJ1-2	CASSLWGDYGYTF
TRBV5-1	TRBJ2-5	CASSPGPGGETQYF
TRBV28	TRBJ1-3	CASSFGGGGNTIYF
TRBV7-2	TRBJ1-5	CASSLTGVLEPQHF
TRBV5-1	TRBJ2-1	CASSPLAGGYNEQFF
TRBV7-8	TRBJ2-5	CASSLFDGGIQETQYF
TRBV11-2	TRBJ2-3	CASSLDRGQDTQYF
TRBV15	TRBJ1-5	CATSRERGQPQHF
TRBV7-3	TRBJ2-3	CASSSQRGGGDTQYF
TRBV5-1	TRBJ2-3	CASSLGTTTDTQYF
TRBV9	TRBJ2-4	CASSAGLGNIQYF